This TCR beta chain was profiled in a study of regulatory T cells in long-lasting Graves disease. Building of the TCR beta libraries involved iRepertoire HTBI primers and Arm-PCR of CDR3 regions. TCRdb reprocessed the multiplex PCR reads with MiXCR, giving one entry per CDR3 protein. This table has approximately 500,000 distinct CDR3 sequences, roughly 21% appearing once. Trimming removed 6 bases from V and 4 bases from J, with 15 bases in between. CDR1 is MNHEY and CDR2 is SVGEGT in the germline V gene. The CDR3 length is 15 residues. As for time point: persistent/refractory GD, antithyroid drugs over 5 years with positive TRAb. Preparation of the TCR library used RNA extracted from PBMCs.

The chain joins TRBV6-2 or TRBV6-3 to TRBJ2-2; D perhaps matches TRBD2 (6 bases). This sequence was found in a female donor with Graves disease. The input for sequencing was peripheral blood mononuclear cells (PBMCs), taken when the disease was refractory, from a patient treated with antithyroid drugs. CDR3 bases: TGTGCCAGCAGCATGGGCGGAGCGGGCACCGGGGAGCTGTTTTTT. This sequence encodes CASSMGGAGTGELFF.